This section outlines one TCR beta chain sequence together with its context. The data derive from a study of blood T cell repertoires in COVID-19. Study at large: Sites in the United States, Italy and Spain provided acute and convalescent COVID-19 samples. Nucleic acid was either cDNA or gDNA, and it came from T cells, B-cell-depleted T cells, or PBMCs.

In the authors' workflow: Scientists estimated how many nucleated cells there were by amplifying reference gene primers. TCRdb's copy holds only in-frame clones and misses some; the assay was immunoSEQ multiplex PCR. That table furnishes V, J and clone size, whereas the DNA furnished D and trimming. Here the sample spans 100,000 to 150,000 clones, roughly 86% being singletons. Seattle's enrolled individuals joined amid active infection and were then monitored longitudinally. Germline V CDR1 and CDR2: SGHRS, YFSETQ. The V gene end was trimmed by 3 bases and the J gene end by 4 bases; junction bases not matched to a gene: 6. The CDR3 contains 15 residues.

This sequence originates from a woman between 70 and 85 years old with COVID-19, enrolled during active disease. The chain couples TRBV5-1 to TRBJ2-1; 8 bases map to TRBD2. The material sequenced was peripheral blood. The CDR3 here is CASSSGGSLYNEQFF. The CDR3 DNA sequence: TGCGCCAGCAGCTCGGGGGGGTCCCTATACAATGAGCAGTTCTTC.